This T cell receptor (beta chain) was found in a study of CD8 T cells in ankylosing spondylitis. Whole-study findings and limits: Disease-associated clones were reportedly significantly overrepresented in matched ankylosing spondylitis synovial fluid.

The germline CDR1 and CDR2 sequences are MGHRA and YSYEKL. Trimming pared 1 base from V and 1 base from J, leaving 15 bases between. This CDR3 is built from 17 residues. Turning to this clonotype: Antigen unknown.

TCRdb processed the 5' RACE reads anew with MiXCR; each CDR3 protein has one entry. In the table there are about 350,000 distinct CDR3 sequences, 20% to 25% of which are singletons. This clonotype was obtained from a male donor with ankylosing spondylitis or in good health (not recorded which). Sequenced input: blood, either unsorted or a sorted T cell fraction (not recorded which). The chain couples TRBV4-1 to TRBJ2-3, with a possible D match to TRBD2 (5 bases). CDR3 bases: TGCGCCAGCAGCCAAGCTTTCGGGGTAGTGGGCACAGATACGCAGTATTTT. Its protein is CASSQAFGVVGTDTQYF.